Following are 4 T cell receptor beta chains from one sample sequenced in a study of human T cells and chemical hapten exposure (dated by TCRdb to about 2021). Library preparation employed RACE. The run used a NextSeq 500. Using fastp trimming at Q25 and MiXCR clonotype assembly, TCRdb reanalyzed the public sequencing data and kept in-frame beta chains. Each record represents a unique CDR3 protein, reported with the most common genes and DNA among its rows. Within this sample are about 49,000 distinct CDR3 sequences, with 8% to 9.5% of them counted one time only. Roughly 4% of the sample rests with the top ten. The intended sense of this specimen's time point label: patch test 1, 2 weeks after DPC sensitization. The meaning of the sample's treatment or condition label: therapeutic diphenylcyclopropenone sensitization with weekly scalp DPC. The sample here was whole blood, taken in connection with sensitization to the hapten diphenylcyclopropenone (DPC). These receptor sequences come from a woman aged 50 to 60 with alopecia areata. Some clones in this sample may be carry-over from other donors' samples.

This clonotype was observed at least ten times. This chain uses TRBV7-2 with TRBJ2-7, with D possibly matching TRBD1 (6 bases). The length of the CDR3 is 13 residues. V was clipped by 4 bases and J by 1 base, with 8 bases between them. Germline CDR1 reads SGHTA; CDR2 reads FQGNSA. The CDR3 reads CASSSGQSYEQYF. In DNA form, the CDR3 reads TGTGCCAGCAGCTCCGGACAGTCCTACGAGCAGTACTTC.

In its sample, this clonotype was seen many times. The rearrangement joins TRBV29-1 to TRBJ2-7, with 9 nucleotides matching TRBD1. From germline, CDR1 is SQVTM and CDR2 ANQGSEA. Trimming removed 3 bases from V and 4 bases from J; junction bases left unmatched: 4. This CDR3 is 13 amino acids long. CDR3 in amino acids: CSVEGQGVYEQYF. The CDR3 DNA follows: TGCAGCGTTGAGGGACAGGGAGTATACGAGCAGTACTTC.

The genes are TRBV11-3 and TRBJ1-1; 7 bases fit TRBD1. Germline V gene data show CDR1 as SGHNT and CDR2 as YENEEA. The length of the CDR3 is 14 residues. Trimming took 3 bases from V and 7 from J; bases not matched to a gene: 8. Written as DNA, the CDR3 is TGTGCCAGCAGCTTCAGTACAGGGGAAGGTGAAGCTTTCTTT. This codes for CASSFSTGEGEAFF.

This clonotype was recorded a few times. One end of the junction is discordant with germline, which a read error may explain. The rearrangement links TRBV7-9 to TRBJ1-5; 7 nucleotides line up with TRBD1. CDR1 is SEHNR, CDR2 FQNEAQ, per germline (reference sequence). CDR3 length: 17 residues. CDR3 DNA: TGTGCCAACAGCCAAGTGACAGGGTCGGATAGCAATCAGCCCCAGCATTTT. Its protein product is CANSQVTGSDSNQPQHF.